These 32 T cell receptor beta chains came from one sample sequenced in a study of T cells in Graves' hyperthyroidism and ophthalmopathy. RNA transcripts were the template for amplifying TCR beta CDR3 regions. The HTBI primer set drove a first-round RT-PCR of the TCR CDR3. MiXCR was run by TCRdb on the multiplex PCR reads, yielding one entry per CDR3 protein. The data show about 640,000 distinct CDR3 sequences, roughly 15% seen once. Input material: blood. The source of these receptors is a woman aged 45 to 65 with Graves' ophthalmopathy.

V is TRBV10-3 and J is TRBJ2-5; D uncertain. The CDR3 runs to 13 residues. Germline lookup yields CDR1 ENHRY and CDR2 SYGVKD. Trimming left V 2 bases short and J 5 bases short, with 9 bases between. CDR3 loop: CAISEGRRETQYF. In DNA form, the CDR3 reads TGTGCCATCAGTGAGGGGCGGCGGGAGACCCAGTACTTC.

The CDR3 region is CASSLAGGRSNQPQHF. The DNA of the CDR3 is TGTGCCAGCAGCTTAGCGGGGGGCCGGAGCAATCAGCCCCAGCATTTT. The chain employs TRBV7-2 and TRBJ1-5; perhaps TRBD1 as D (6 bases). Deletions cut 0 bases from V and 1 base from J, with 10 bases between. Germline CDR1 and CDR2: SGHTA and FQGNSA. This CDR3 is built from 16 residues.

This clonotype was seen a handful of times. The chain is built from TRBV9 and TRBJ2-7; TRBD2 matches at 11 bases. Germline values: CDR1 SGDLS, CDR2 YYNGEE. The ends lost 5 bases at V and 5 bases at J; junction bases unmatched: 6. The CDR3 is made up of 14 amino acids. The CDR3 spells CASSLAGGLNEQYF. Written as DNA, the CDR3 is TGTGCCAGCAGTCTAGCGGGAGGACTCAACGAGCAGTACTTC.

This chain links TRBV9 with TRBJ1-4; possible D gene TRBD1, 5 bases. CDR1 and CDR2 from the germline V gene are SGDLS and YYNGEE. The V gene lost 3 bases and the J gene lost 7 bases, with 16 bases spanning the gap. The CDR3 extends over 15 amino acids. Here the CDR3 DNA reads TGTGCCAGCAGCGCCCAGGGTCGCCCTAGTGAAAAACTGTTTTTT. This sequence encodes CASSAQGRPSEKLFF.

The chain links TRBV24-1 to TRBJ2-1, with D perhaps matching TRBD1 (5 bases). The germline V gene encodes CDR1 KGHDR and CDR2 SFDVKD. V dropped 5 bases and J dropped 5 bases, with 12 bases sitting between them. The CDR3 loop spans 14 amino acids. The CDR3 DNA reads as TGTGCCACCAGTGGCATGGACAAACACAATGAGCAGTTCTTC. This codes for CATSGMDKHNEQFF.

This clonotype came up many times. The chain is built from TRBV3-1 and TRBJ2-5; D might be TRBD1 (6 bases). V shed 6 bases and J shed 5 bases, with 28 bases lying between them. The CDR3 covers 18 residues. Germline V CDR1 and CDR2: LGHDT, YNNKEL (reference sequence). CDR3: CASSQVTGKGFFGETQYF. The CDR3 DNA reads TGTGCCAGCAGTCAGGTGACAGGAAAGGGGTTTTTTGGTGAGACCCAGTACTTC.

This clonotype was seen more than once but under ten times. This chain uses TRBV29-1 with TRBJ2-7; D call uncertain. Germline loops: CDR1 SQVTM, CDR2 ANQGSEA. The CDR3 is 12 residues long. V lost 4 bases, J lost 5 bases, and 12 bases lay in between. As DNA, the CDR3 is TGCAGCGTTGTTGTGACCGCCAACGAGCAGTACTTC. This sequence encodes CSVVVTANEQYF.

This clonotype has a count of ten or more. The V gene is TRBV6-1, the J gene TRBJ2-1, with 12 bases lining up with TRBD2. The CDR3 totals 15 residues. CDR1 MNHNS and CDR2 SASEGT come from the germline V gene. Unmatched junction bases numbered 6, after V lost 10 bases and J lost 2 bases. CDR3: CATRTSGDAYNEQFF. In DNA form, the CDR3 reads TGTGCCACTCGGACTAGCGGGGACGCCTACAATGAGCAGTTCTTC.

There are many counts of this clonotype. The chain couples TRBV2 to TRBJ1-2; perhaps TRBD1 as D (6 bases). Trimming removed 10 bases from V and 3 bases from J, with 12 bases in between. The CDR3 is made up of 12 amino acids. The germline V gene has CDR1 SNHLY and CDR2 FYNNEI. The CDR3 reads CAKRQADYGYTF. CDR3 DNA sequence: TGTGCCAAAAGACAGGCCGACTATGGCTACACCTTC.

The gene calls are TRBV7-2 and TRBJ2-7, with TRBD2 identical over 8 bases. CDR3 size: 18 residues. The V gene's germline CDR1 is SGHTA and CDR2 FQGNSA. The junction had 17 bases not matched to a gene; V was cut back by 2 bases and J by 5 bases. CDR3 sequence: CASSLLSRTSGPRDEQYF. The DNA for the CDR3 is TGTGCCAGCAGCTTATTGTCCCGAACTAGCGGCCCCCGGGACGAGCAGTACTTC.

This clonotype was observed many times. A read error may account for a junction end that differs from germline. The chain combines TRBV7-7 with TRBJ2-3; 7 nucleotides match TRBD2. CDR3 length equals 15 residues. Germline assignment: CDR1 SSHAT and CDR2 FNYEAQ (reference sequence). The CDR3 nucleotides are TGTGCTAGCAGCTTAGCCACTAGCGGCACAGATACGCAGTATTTT. Protein sequence: CASSLATSGTDTQYF.

There are a few counts of this clonotype. This chain links TRBV12-3 or TRBV12-4 with TRBJ2-2; D is unresolved. CDR3 size: 14 residues. The V and J ends lost 2 bases and 0 bases respectively, with 4 bases between them. The CDR3 protein is CASSLKPNTGELFF. The CDR3, as DNA: TGTGCCAGCAGTTTAAAACCGAACACCGGGGAGCTGTTTTTT.

About this clonotype: With a much larger clone just one base away, this may be a read error. The chain uses TRBV2 and TRBJ2-7; D could derive from TRBD1 or TRBD2 (5 bases each). CDR1 is SNHLY, CDR2 FYNNEI, per germline. The CDR3 has 14 residues. As DNA, the CDR3 is TGTGCCAGCAGGATCGGGACGCCTTCCTACGAGCAGTGCTTC. Translation: CASRIGTPSYEQCF.

The CDR3 DNA reads as TGCAGTGCCACTCAAGGCCCCAACACTGAAGCTTTCTTT. This codes for CSATQGPNTEAFF. This sequence joins TRBV20-1 and TRBJ1-1; D remains unclear. This CDR3 region has 13 residues. Trimming took 6 bases from V and 2 from J, leaving 13 bases between them. The germline gives CDR1 DFQATT, CDR2 SNEGSKA (reference sequence).

This clonotype was seen many times. The V call is TRBV28, the J call TRBJ2-7; tentatively, D is TRBD2 (5 bases). Trimming removed 7 bases from V and 5 bases from J, with 18 bases in between. This CDR3 spans 14 amino acids. Germline V gene lookup returns CDR1 MDHEN and CDR2 SYDVKM. The CDR3 loop is CASTRLARFNEQYF. In DNA form, the CDR3 reads TGTGCCAGCACCCGCCTAGCACGGTTTAACGAGCAGTACTTC.

This clonotype was detected many times. This sequence joins TRBV20-1 and TRBJ2-3; 15 bases match TRBD2. From germline, CDR1 is DFQATT and CDR2 SNEGSKA (reference sequence). CDR3 length: 16 amino acids. Trimming removed 6 bases from V and 5 bases from J; junction bases left unmatched: 9. CDR3 residues: CSAEGTSGRRGDTQYF. CDR3 DNA: TGCAGTGCAGAAGGGACTAGCGGGAGGCGAGGAGATACGCAGTATTTT.

V is TRBV5-1 and J is TRBJ1-6, with unresolved D. V lost 4 bases and J 8 bases, leaving 22 bases between the germline ends. Germline V gives CDR1 SGHRS, CDR2 YFSETQ. The CDR3 spans 17 residues. The CDR3 DNA reads as TGCGCCAGCAGCCTGGACGAAAGCCGGTCCGCTCATTCACCCCTCCACTTT. As protein: CASSLDESRSAHSPLHF.

This clonotype was observed a few times. The J gene is TRBJ1-2, the V gene TRBV4-3, with D hard to call. CDR1 and CDR2 (germline): LGHNA, YSLEER. V shed 1 base and J shed 4 bases, with 7 bases lying between them. The CDR3 has 13 amino acids. CDR3 sequence: CASSQVEGYGYTF. The DNA of the CDR3 is TGCGCCAGCAGCCAAGTTGAGGGCTATGGCTACACCTTC.

This clonotype occurred a few times. As DNA, the CDR3 is TGTGCCAGTAGGAGGGGGAACGGTGGCTACACCTTC. This codes for CASRRGNGGYTF. The rearrangement uses TRBV19 and TRBJ1-2; D possibly corresponds to TRBD1 (6 bases). Per germline, CDR1 LNHDA and CDR2 SQIVND (reference sequence). The CDR3 length is 12 residues. The V and J ends lost 6 bases and 7 bases respectively, with 12 bases between them.

In its sample, this clonotype was seen many times. This chain connects TRBV11-1 to TRBJ1-1; D might be TRBD1 (5 bases). The CDR3 length is 12 residues. Germline V lookup: CDR1 SGHAT, CDR2 FQDESV (reference sequence). V lost 6 bases and J 7 bases, leaving 12 bases between the germline ends. The CDR3 protein is CASSPRQLEAFF. The CDR3 region has the DNA TGTGCCAGCAGTCCTCGACAGCTTGAAGCTTTCTTT.

This clonotype was seen many times. The chain carries TRBV28 and TRBJ2-1, with TRBD1 identical over 10 bases. The CDR3 loop spans 15 amino acids. The junction had 6 bases not matched to a gene; V was cut back by 1 base and J by 9 bases. The germline V gene encodes CDR1 MDHEN and CDR2 SYDVKM. As DNA, the CDR3 is TGTGCCAGCAGTTTATCGGGACAGGGGTCTCCTGAGCAGTTCTTC. Amino acids: CASSLSGQGSPEQFF.

This clonotype was seen more than once but under ten times. This may come from a read error, since a much larger clone is one base off. The chain combines TRBV11-2 with TRBJ2-1, with D possibly being TRBD1 (8 bases). V was pared by 8 bases and J by 3 bases, with 32 bases between. This CDR3 has 20 amino acids. Germline lookup yields CDR1 SGHAT and CDR2 FQNNGV. CDR3 sequence (DNA): TGTGCCAGCGGCGGGGAGGGGGGACAGGTTCCCCTCGGGGGCTACAATGAGCAGTTCTTC. Its translation: CASGGEGGQVPLGGYNEQFF.

This clonotype was counted ten times or more. This chain links TRBV2 with TRBJ1-1; D might be TRBD1 (5 bases). Trimming shortened V by 8 bases and J by 2 bases, and 15 bases separated the two germline ends. CDR3 length equals 14 residues. Germline assignment: CDR1 SNHLY and CDR2 FYNNEI. The CDR3 region is CASREWGLNTEAFF. The CDR3 DNA is TGTGCCAGCCGAGAGTGGGGGTTAAACACTGAAGCTTTCTTT.

This clonotype has ten or more counts. The genes are TRBV7-2 and TRBJ1-2; TRBD1 is a possible D gene (6 bases). Trimming stripped 5 bases from V and 2 bases from J, with 18 bases between. Per germline, CDR1 SGHTA and CDR2 FQGNSA. The CDR3 consists of 16 residues. CDR3 bases: TGTGCCAGCAGCGTCAGTTACAGGGAGGTAAACTATGGCTACACCTTC. Amino acid sequence: CASSVSYREVNYGYTF.

In its sample, this clonotype was seen a few times. V is TRBV6-5 and J is TRBJ2-7; possibly TRBD1 for D (6 bases). The V end lost 11 bases, the J end lost 4 bases, and 24 bases lay between the germline ends. Germline loops: CDR1 MNHEY, CDR2 SVGAGI. There are 15 residues in the CDR3. The chain's CDR3 is CAAVRAGTTTYEQYF. CDR3 nucleotide sequence: TGTGCCGCCGTTAGGGCCGGGACAACTACTTACGAGCAGTACTTC.

This clonotype was seen ten or more times. This chain links TRBV2 with TRBJ2-7; 9 positions agree with TRBD1. This CDR3 spans 14 amino acids. Germline values: CDR1 SNHLY, CDR2 FYNNEI. V shed 1 base, J shed 5 bases, and the junction held 3 bases outside the gene matches. The chain's CDR3 is CASSEGWTGDEQYF. The CDR3 DNA reads TGTGCCAGCAGTGAAGGTTGGACAGGGGACGAGCAGTACTTC.

This clonotype was observed many times. The chain has TRBV3-1 and TRBJ2-1; 12 bases are shared with TRBD2. Germline assignment: CDR1 LGHDT and CDR2 YNNKEL (reference sequence). The CDR3 consists of 19 residues. With 4 bases clipped from V and 8 bases from J, the junction kept 18 bases outside the gene matches. CDR3 loop: CASSLLAGGPPVPFDEQFF. The CDR3, as DNA: TGTGCCAGCAGCCTTCTAGCGGGAGGGCCTCCCGTCCCCTTCGATGAGCAGTTCTTC.

There are many counts of this clonotype. The V call is TRBV11-2, the J call TRBJ1-1; D is unresolved. The germline V gene encodes CDR1 SGHAT and CDR2 FQNNGV. With 0 bases removed from V and 8 bases from J, the gap between germline ends came to 10 bases. There are 13 residues in the CDR3. The CDR3 DNA is TGTGCCAGCAGCTTAGATCGGGCAGAGGAAGCTTTCTTT. Amino acid sequence: CASSLDRAEEAFF.

This clonotype has only a few counts. This chain links TRBV6-1 with TRBJ2-3, with 7 bases fitting TRBD2. Germline CDR1 is MNHNS and CDR2 is SASEGT. V lost 8 bases and J lost 0; bases outside the gene matches: 8. The CDR3 length is 15 residues. This CDR3 reads CASLEIGGSTDTQYF. Written as DNA, the CDR3 is TGTGCCAGCCTGGAAATCGGGGGGAGCACAGATACGCAGTATTTT.

This clonotype was observed at least ten times. The CDR3 protein is CASSVDSANTGELFF. The CDR3 DNA reads as TGCGCCAGCAGCGTGGACAGTGCGAACACCGGGGAGCTGTTTTTT. This sequence joins TRBV5-1 and TRBJ2-2; D might be TRBD1 (6 bases). This CDR3 contains 15 residues. The V gene lost 4 bases and the J gene lost 0 bases, with 10 bases spanning the gap. Germline loops: CDR1 SGHRS, CDR2 YFSETQ.

The chain couples TRBV6-5 to TRBJ2-3, with unresolved D. V gave up 4 bases and J gave up 8 bases, with 10 bases separating them. Germline V gene sequence: CDR1 MNHEY, CDR2 SVGAGI. This CDR3 has 12 amino acids. CDR3: CASSFLASTQYF. The CDR3 DNA reads as TGTGCCAGCAGTTTTCTGGCGTCTACGCAGTATTTT.

This clonotype was counted only a few times. The rearrangement links TRBV7-9 to TRBJ1-1; D not certain. The CDR3 runs 15 residues. Trimming stripped 0 bases from V and 0 bases from J, with 8 bases between. Germline CDR1 and CDR2: SEHNR and FQNEAQ (reference sequence). This chain's CDR3 is CASSLAPGMNTEAFF. The CDR3 nucleotides read TGTGCCAGCAGCTTAGCTCCAGGAATGAACACTGAAGCTTTCTTT.